This T cell receptor beta chain was sequenced in a study of yellow fever vaccine responses in identical twins. Using its own MiXCR run on the RT-PCR reads, TCRdb lists one record per CDR3 protein. The sample lists about 20,000 distinct CDR3 sequences, around 72% seen once, with about 2.5% in the top ten. This clonotype was recorded only once. No antigen is known for it. Study observations and caveats: Convergence reportedly seemed to mark part of the twins' vaccine T cell response, with personalization marking the rest.

This clonotype was obtained from a woman aged 18 to 35 who received the yellow fever vaccine. The sequencing used T cells from blood (PBMCs), unsorted or a sorted subset (not recorded which), collected before or after yellow fever vaccination (not recorded which).

The CDR3 spells CASRVGGTAIQYF. The DNA of the CDR3 is TGTGCCAGCAGAGTTGGGGGGACGGCGATTCAGTACTTC. The rearrangement joins TRBV2 to TRBJ2-4, with D perhaps matching TRBD2 (6 bases). V was shortened by 6 bases and J by 10 bases, with 16 bases between the two germline ends. The CDR3 loop spans 13 amino acids. Germline loops: CDR1 SNHLY, CDR2 FYNNEI.